A selection of T cell receptor beta chains follows, all from one sample in a study of T cell clones after liver transplantation. TCRdb's copy holds only in-frame clones and misses some; the assay was immunoSEQ multiplex PCR. The sample contains over 60,000 clones, around 80% of which appear only once. This specimen consisted of CD4+ T cells from blood, obtained before liver transplant. These receptors were obtained from a human donor who received a liver transplant. Both conserved end residues are part of each CDR3. The order of the fields is V gene, J gene, clone size, D gene, CDR3 DNA, CDR3 protein. D genes are given only for firm matches. Clone size is given for some rows only: seen once, a few or many times, or a class if the clone is expanded.

>TRBV27|TRBJ2-3|few|NA
TGTGCCAGCAGTTTAGGTAGCACAGATACGCAGTATTTT
CASSLGSTDTQYF
>TRBV7-8|TRBJ1-1|NA|NA
TGTGCCAGCAGCTATACACGGGGAGGGTTTGACACTGAAGCTTTCTTT
CASSYTRGGFDTEAFF
>TRBV11-2|TRBJ1-3|NA|NA
TGTGCCAGCAGGTGGTCCGGAAACACCATATATTTT
CASRWSGNTIYF
>TRBV5-6|TRBJ1-5|NA|TRBD1
TGTGCCAGCAGGGAAGAACAGGGGGCCGAGAGCAATCAGCCCCAGCATTTT
CASREEQGAESNQPQHF
>TRBV5-1|TRBJ2-7|NA|TRBD1
TGCGCCAGCAGCTTGGGGGGACAGGCTCTCTACGAGCAGTACTTC
CASSLGGQALYEQYF
>TRBV29-1|TRBJ1-1|NA|TRBD1
TGCAGCGTGGGGGACAGGCAGACTGAAGCTTTCTTT
CSVGDRQTEAFF
>TRBV5-4|TRBJ2-7|NA|NA
TGTGCCAACAGCTTGGCCACAGACTCCTACGAGCAGTACTTC
CANSLATDSYEQYF
>TRBV11-2|TRBJ2-2|once|NA
TGTGCCAGCAGGCAGCGGAGCACCGGGGAGCTGTTTTTT
CASRQRSTGELFF
>TRBV5-1|TRBJ1-1|NA|NA
TGCGCCAGCAGCCCTCAACCCGAGACAGGCCCGAAAGCTTTCTTT
CASSPQPETGPKAFF
>TRBV5-1|TRBJ1-5|NA|NA
TGCGCCAGCAGCTTGGCCGCGGGTAGCAATCAGCCCCAGCATTTT
CASSLAAGSNQPQHF
>TRBV28|TRBJ2-5|NA|NA
TGTGCCAGCAGCCTGAGAGAGACCCAGTACTTC
CASSLRETQYF
>TRBV2|TRBJ2-7|NA|NA
TGTGCCAGCAGTGCGGGCCCGCAGGGAGGATTCTACGAGCAGTACTTC
CASSAGPQGGFYEQYF
>TRBV28|TRBJ2-7|NA|NA
TGTGCCAGCACCCCCCGGTTAGTTTTTACCTACGAGCAGTACTTC
CASTPRLVFTYEQYF
>TRBV28|TRBJ1-3|NA|NA
TGTGCCAGCAGTGTGGGGGGGAACGGAAACACCATATATTTT
CASSVGGNGNTIYF
>TRBV5-6|TRBJ2-1|few|NA
TGTGCCAGCAGCTTCGGTAGCCGGGGCAATGAGCAGTTCTTC
CASSFGSRGNEQFF
>TRBV2|TRBJ1-4|NA|TRBD1
TGTGCCAGCAGTGAAGCAAAGGGGGCAGGGCGATTAGGTGAAAAACTGTTTTTT
CASSEAKGAGRLGEKLFF
>TRBV27|TRBJ2-1|NA|NA
TGTGCCAGCAGCCTGGGTGGCCAGGTGGACTACAATGAGCAGTTCTTC
CASSLGGQVDYNEQFF
>TRBV7-8|TRBJ2-3|NA|NA
TGTGCCAGCAGCCGGGGCCGAGGTCCCACAGATACGCAGTATTTT
CASSRGRGPTDTQYF